These T cell receptor beta chains were read from a single sample in a study of blood T cell repertoires in COVID-19. Libraries were prepared by immunoSEQ multiplex PCR; TCRdb keeps only in-frame clonotypes and omits some of them. The sample has about 210,000 clones, 81% seen once. Sequencing was done on a sample of PBMCs or T cells enriched from blood (not recorded which). These receptors originate from a woman between 45 and 60 years old with acute COVID-19. CDR3s include the opening cysteine and the closing phenylalanine or tryptophan. The D gene is left open where the match is weak. The size of a clone is reported for some rows only, either as once, few or many, or as a class for expanded clones.

TRBJ2-5	15	NA	NA	TRBV19	TGTGCCAGTAGTATTACCGGGAGTAGGATAGAGACCCAGTACTTC	CASSITGSRIETQYF
TRBJ1-1	14	TRBD1	once	TRBV9	TGTGCCAGCAGCGTGGACAGGGTTAACACTGAAGCTTTCTTT	CASSVDRVNTEAFF
TRBJ2-6	18	NA	NA	TRBV5-1	TGCGCCAGCAGCATGGTGACAGGCCCGCTCTCTGGGGCCAACGTCCTGACTTTC	CASSMVTGPLSGANVLTF
TRBJ1-3	13	NA	NA	TRBV25-1	TGTGCCAGCGTTACTACGGCGGGAAACACCATATATTTT	CASVTTAGNTIYF
TRBJ1-1	20	NA	NA	TRBV4-3	TGCGCCAGCAGCCAAGAGAGTGTTCGGGGACTCTCGGGCGGGAGCACTGAAGCTTTCTTT	CASSQESVRGLSGGSTEAFF
TRBJ1-1	14	TRBD1	few	TRBV28	TGTGCCAGCACTTTTACGACAGGGTCGACTGAAGCTTTCTTT	CASTFTTGSTEAFF
TRBJ1-1	13	NA	NA	TRBV7-8	TGTGCCAGCAGCTTAGTAGGGGACACTGAAGCTTTCTTT	CASSLVGDTEAFF
TRBJ2-7	13	TRBD1	once	TRBV28	TGTGCCAGCCTTTGGGACAGGGTTTACGAGCAGTACTTC	CASLWDRVYEQYF
TRBJ2-6	18	NA	once	TRBV28	TGTGCCAGCAGTCCCACGGGGGGCGCAGTTTCTGGGGCCAACGTCCTGACTTTC	CASSPTGGAVSGANVLTF
TRBJ2-2	16	NA	NA	TRBV18	TGTGCCAGCTCACCCTTAAAGGCGGGGAACACCGGGGAGCTGTTTTTT	CASSPLKAGNTGELFF
TRBJ2-1	12	NA	NA	TRBV5-4	TGTGCCAGCAGCTTGCCAGGAGGTGAGCAGTTCTTC	CASSLPGGEQFF
TRBJ2-5	15	TRBD1	NA	TRBV5-8	TGTGCCAGCAGCTTGTGGGGACAGGGGTCGGAGACCCAGTACTTC	CASSLWGQGSETQYF
TRBJ1-2	12	NA	NA	TRBV6-2/TRBV6-3	TGTGCCAGCAGTTACTACGGAGACGGCTACACCTTC	CASSYYGDGYTF
TRBJ2-7	16	NA	once	TRBV14	TGTGCCAGCAGCCAAGAAAGGGGACTCCTCTCCTACGAGCAGTACTTC	CASSQERGLLSYEQYF
TRBJ1-2	13	NA	few	TRBV10-3	TGTGCCATCAGTGTTAATCCGACACAAGGCTACACCTTC	CAISVNPTQGYTF
TRBJ1-1	13	NA	NA	TRBV25-1	TGTGCCAGCAGTGGTACACTGAACACTGAAGCTTTCTTT	CASSGTLNTEAFF
TRBJ2-7	15	NA	NA	TRBV18	TGTGCCAGCTCACCTGCCTCGACAGGTTTCTACGAGCAGTACTTC	CASSPASTGFYEQYF
TRBJ2-5	12	NA	NA	TRBV15	TGTGCCACCAGCAGAGCTGTGGAGACCCAGTACTTC	CATSRAVETQYF
TRBJ2-7	14	NA	NA	TRBV10-3	TGTGCCATCAGGAAACAGGGGGAGGGCTACGAGCAGTACTTC	CAIRKQGEGYEQYF
TRBJ1-1	14	NA	NA	TRBV19	TGTGCCAGTAGTCGAGTGGGGGCATATGATGAAGCTTTCTTT	CASSRVGAYDEAFF
TRBJ2-2	17	TRBD1	NA	TRBV29-1	TGCAGCGCCAACCACGGGTTCGGGACAGGGGATGCCGGGGAGCTGTTTTTT	CSANHGFGTGDAGELFF
TRBJ1-3	13	NA	NA	TRBV29-1	TGCAGCGTTGAAGAGGCCGGAGGGTCCACCATATATTTT	CSVEEAGGSTIYF
TRBJ1-6	13	NA	NA	TRBV2	TGTGCCAGCAGTAACCAGGGGAAATCACCCCTCCACTTT	CASSNQGKSPLHF
TRBJ2-1	15	TRBD2	NA	TRBV4-1	TGCGCCAGCAGCCAAGAAGGACTAGCAATTAATGAGCAGTTCTTC	CASSQEGLAINEQFF
TRBJ1-1	13	NA	NA	TRBV28	TGTGCCAGCAGTAGACAGGTTAACACTGAAGCTTTCTTT	CASSRQVNTEAFF
TRBJ1-5	13	NA	NA	TRBV7-2	TGTGCCAGCGGAGCGGGGAGCAATCAGCCCCAGCATTTT	CASGAGSNQPQHF
TRBJ2-7	15	TRBD1	NA	TRBV27	TGTGCCAGCAGTTTACCTGGACAGGGGAACTACGAGCAGTACTTC	CASSLPGQGNYEQYF
TRBJ2-1	17	NA	NA	TRBV21-1	TGTGCCAGCAGCAAAGCTAGCGGGAGACGATCCTACAATGAGCAGTTCTTC	CASSKASGRRSYNEQFF
TRBJ2-2	15	NA	NA	TRBV7-2	TGTGCCAGCAGCTTACCACGGATTGTTGAGGAGGAGCTGTTTTTT	CASSLPRIVEEELFF
TRBJ2-3	18	TRBD2	NA	TRBV18	TGTGCCAGCTCACCATTCGGGTTCACTAGCGGGGGATCAGATACGCAGTATTTT	CASSPFGFTSGGSDTQYF
TRBJ2-2	17	TRBD1	NA	TRBV11-2	TGTGCCAGCAGCCCTCTTTGGACAGGGGGGAGCACCGGGGAGCTGTTTTTT	CASSPLWTGGSTGELFF
TRBJ2-7	18	NA	NA	TRBV27	TGTGCCAGCAGTTTATCCCACCAGCTGGGGGGAAGCTCCTACGAGCAGTACTTC	CASSLSHQLGGSSYEQYF
TRBJ1-6	14	TRBD1	NA	TRBV18	TGTGCCAGCTCAGAGGGGGCGGGTTATTCACCCCTCCACTTT	CASSEGAGYSPLHF
TRBJ2-5	17	TRBD2	NA	TRBV7-2	TGTGCCAGCAGCTCCTTCCCGCGCGGGGGGTTCCAAGAGACCCAGTACTTC	CASSSFPRGGFQETQYF
TRBJ2-3	13	NA	NA	TRBV27	TGTGCCACCGCAGGGGCCTCTTGGGATACGCAGTATTTT	CATAGASWDTQYF
TRBJ1-5	16	TRBD1	NA	TRBV27	TGTGCCAGCAGTTCCCTCTCCCAGGGGGTCAATCAGCCCCAGCATTTT	CASSSLSQGVNQPQHF
TRBJ1-2	13	TRBD1	NA	TRBV28	TGTGCCAGCAGAACGGGACAGACCTATGGCTACACCTTC	CASRTGQTYGYTF
TRBJ1-2	12	NA	NA	TRBV30	TGTGCCTGGTCAGACAGGATCTATGGCTACACCTTC	CAWSDRIYGYTF
TRBJ1-1	15	TRBD1	NA	TRBV11-3	TGTGCCAGCAGCTTAACAGGGACAGCCAACACTGAAGCTTTCTTT	CASSLTGTANTEAFF
TRBJ2-7	14	NA	NA	TRBV11-2	TGTGCCAGCAGCAGGCAGCGCACCTCCTACGAGCAGTACTTC	CASSRQRTSYEQYF
TRBJ1-2	15	NA	NA	TRBV4-1	TGCGCCAGCAGCCAAGATATAGCACATGACTATGGCTACACCTTC	CASSQDIAHDYGYTF
TRBJ1-2	15	TRBD1	NA	TRBV6-5	TGTGCCAGCAAACTCACGGGACAGGGAAGCTATGGCTACACCTTC	CASKLTGQGSYGYTF
TRBJ1-1	17	TRBD1	NA	TRBV27	TGTGCCAGCAGTCCACCCCGGGGACAGGGGAGGAACACTGAAGCTTTCTTT	CASSPPRGQGRNTEAFF
TRBJ2-1	15	TRBD1	NA	TRBV19	TGTGCCAGTAGTATCAGGGACAGTTCCTACAATGAGCAGTTCTTC	CASSIRDSSYNEQFF
TRBJ1-3	17	NA	NA	TRBV5-4	TGTGCCAGCAGCTTGAGGTCAGGTGGACTGTCTGGAAACACCATATATTTT	CASSLRSGGLSGNTIYF
TRBJ2-1	15	TRBD1	NA	TRBV7-2	TGTGCCAGCAACCCCGGGACAGGGTCCTACAATGAGCAGTTCTTC	CASNPGTGSYNEQFF
TRBJ1-1	15	TRBD1	NA	TRBV19	TGTGCCAGTAGTAAGACAGGGGGCCCACTTTCTGAAGCTTTCTTT	CASSKTGGPLSEAFF
TRBJ1-3	15	NA	NA	TRBV19	TGTGCCAGTAGTAGACCGGGAGTAGGGGGAAACACCATATATTTT	CASSRPGVGGNTIYF
TRBJ1-4	15	TRBD1	NA	TRBV5-1	TGCGCCAGCAGCCGGGGACAGGGAGGGAGTGAAAAACTGTTTTTT	CASSRGQGGSEKLFF
TRBJ2-3	15	TRBD1	NA	TRBV6-5	TGTGCCAGCAGTAGGGACAGAGTTAGCACAGATACGCAGTATTTT	CASSRDRVSTDTQYF
TRBJ1-1	14	NA	NA	TRBV25-1	TGTGCCAGCGCCCCTTACTATATGAACACTGAAGCTTTCTTT	CASAPYYMNTEAFF
TRBJ2-7	14	TRBD1	NA	TRBV10-3	TGTGCCATCAGTGTGGGACAGGGGGCATACGAGCAGTACTTC	CAISVGQGAYEQYF